The 29 T cell receptor beta chains below all came from one sample that was sequenced in a study of metastatic and nonmetastatic thyroid tumors. All patients were treatment-naive before thyroid surgery. Using MiXCR, TCRdb reanalyzed the PCR reads. The table includes tens of thousands of clones, around a third detected once. What was sequenced was tumor tissue. The receptors shown here come from a female donor with papillary thyroid cancer or a benign thyroid nodule (not recorded which). Some clones in this sample may be carry-over from other donors' samples.

This clone was observed a single time. The rearrangement joins TRBV11-2 to TRBJ2-1, with D possibly TRBD2 on 5 matching bases. The CDR3 has 15 residues. With 5 bases removed from V and 8 bases from J, the gap between germline ends came to 19 bases. Germline-derived CDR1 and CDR2 are SGHAT and FQNNGV. The CDR3 protein is CASSRYLRAGDEQFF. CDR3 nucleotide sequence: TGTGCCAGCAGCCGATACTTGAGGGCCGGGGATGAGCAGTTCTTC.

This chain connects TRBV20-1 to TRBJ2-6, with 7 bases fitting TRBD2. Germline V CDR1 and CDR2: DFQATT, SNEGSKA (reference sequence). V was clipped by 6 bases and J by 2 bases; unmatched bases: 4. CDR3 length equals 14 residues. The CDR3 sequence: CSALSGAGANVLTF. CDR3 nucleotide sequence: TGCAGTGCCTTGAGCGGGGCTGGGGCCAACGTCCTGACTTTC.

The V gene is TRBV2, the J gene TRBJ1-6; perhaps TRBD1 as D (6 bases). CDR3 length: 14 residues. V was cut by 3 bases and J by 7 bases, with 10 bases left in between. Germline V gene data show CDR1 as SNHLY and CDR2 as FYNNEI. The CDR3 sequence: CASSEQGWNSPLHF. CDR3 nucleotides: TGTGCCAGCAGTGAGCAGGGGTGGAATTCACCCCTCCACTTT. The full variable domain, with the rest looked up from reference TRBV2 and TRBJ1-6, is EPEVTQTPSHQVTQMGQEVILRCVPISNHLYFYWYRQILGQKVEFLVSFYNNEISEKSEIFDDQFSVERPDGSNFTLKIRSTKLEDSAMYFCASSEQGWNSPLHFGNGTRLTVT.

The gene calls are TRBV27 and TRBJ2-1; 7 positions match TRBD2. Germline V lookup: CDR1 MNHEY, CDR2 SMNVEV (reference sequence). This CDR3 spans 11 amino acids. V trimming: 4 bases; J trimming: 10 bases; junction bases outside the gene matches: 1. In nucleotides, the CDR3 is TGTGCCAGCAGTTCACTAGCGGAGCAGTTCTTC. Translating gives CASSSLAEQFF.

The chain couples TRBV30 to TRBJ1-6; unclear D gene. CDR1 and CDR2 (germline): GTSNPN, SVGIG (reference sequence). This CDR3 has 14 amino acids. Deletions cut 1 base from V and 9 bases from J, with 13 bases between. CDR3 DNA sequence: TGTGCCTGGAGTGATGGGCACGTAGGTTCACCCCTCCACTTT. Protein sequence: CAWSDGHVGSPLHF.

The chain carries TRBV11-2 and TRBJ1-3; possibly TRBD1 for D (5 bases). Germline V CDR1 and CDR2: SGHAT, FQNNGV. Trimming pared 1 base from V and 8 bases from J, leaving 12 bases between. This CDR3 spans 14 amino acids. The CDR3 spells CASSLAGRGDTIYF. The CDR3, as DNA: TGTGCCAGCAGCTTAGCCGGTCGGGGCGACACCATATATTTT.

V and J are TRBV30 and TRBJ1-1, with 10 nucleotides matching TRBD1. V gave up 7 bases and J gave up 4 bases; unmatched junction bases: 9. The CDR3 totals 14 residues. Per the germline V gene, CDR1 is GTSNPN and CDR2 is SVGIG (reference sequence). The DNA of the CDR3 is TGTGCCTTCAAGATATGGGACAGGGGCACTGAAGCTTTCTTT. Translating it yields CAFKIWDRGTEAFF.

This clone showed up many times. This chain joins TRBV6-6 and TRBJ2-7; D is undetermined. Germline V lookup: CDR1 MNHNY, CDR2 SVGAGI (reference sequence). V was pared by 3 bases and J by 3 bases, with 9 bases between. The length of the CDR3 is 13 residues. This chain's CDR3 is CASSYSLYYEQYF. The DNA of the CDR3 is TGTGCCAGCAGTTATAGTCTTTACTACGAGCAGTACTTC.

The rearrangement uses TRBV20-1 and TRBJ2-7; no firm D call. The CDR3 runs 14 residues. The germline CDR1 and CDR2 sequences are DFQATT and SNEGSKA (reference sequence). Trimming left V 1 base short and J 0 bases short, with 10 bases between. CDR3 region: CSARVPRSSYEQYF. CDR3 in DNA: TGCAGTGCTAGAGTTCCCCGGAGCTCCTACGAGCAGTACTTC.

In this sample, this clone turned up many times. This chain joins TRBV7-6 and TRBJ2-1, with 11 positions matching TRBD2. V was clipped by 1 base and J by 0 bases; unmatched bases: 5. This CDR3 contains 18 residues. Germline CDR1 and CDR2: SGHVS and FNYEAQ. In DNA, the CDR3 is TGTGCCAGCAGCTTAGGCACTAGCGGGGGTAGCTCCTACAATGAGCAGTTCTTC. Protein: CASSLGTSGGSSYNEQFF.

The J gene is TRBJ1-2, the V gene TRBV27; TRBD1 might be the D (5 bases). Trimming stripped 5 bases from V and 7 bases from J, with 11 bases between. CDR1 is MNHEY, CDR2 SMNVEV, per germline (reference sequence). This CDR3 is built from 12 residues. The CDR3 protein is CASSPRDGGYTF. In nucleotides, the CDR3 is TGTGCCAGCAGTCCCCGGGACGGTGGCTACACCTTC.

The table lists this clone with a few counts. The chain couples TRBV6-4 to TRBJ2-1; 11 bases are a match to TRBD2. The trim removed 0 bases at V and 6 bases at J, leaving 1 base unmatched. The CDR3 is made up of 15 amino acids. Germline-derived CDR1 and CDR2 are MRHNA and SNTAGT. The CDR3 nucleotides read TGTGCCAGCAGTGACTCGCTAGCGGGAGGCAATGAGCAGTTCTTC. This sequence encodes CASSDSLAGGNEQFF.

This clone was counted only a few times. This chain uses TRBV19 with TRBJ2-1, with TRBD2 matching over 7 bases. The CDR3 loop spans 14 amino acids. Trimming at V came to 6 bases and at J to 4 bases, leaving 6 bases not matched to a gene. Germline CDR1 LNHDA, CDR2 SQIVND (reference sequence). The CDR3 DNA follows: TGTGCCAGTAGGTCGGGACTACTATACAATGAGCAGTTCTTC. Translation: CASRSGLLYNEQFF.

This clone was counted a few times. The rearrangement links TRBV6-5 to TRBJ2-1, with 11 bases identical to TRBD2. CDR3 length equals 16 residues. CDR1 is MNHEY, CDR2 SVGAGI, per germline. J gave up 6 bases and V 7 bases, and 11 bases lay outside the gene matches. The CDR3, as DNA: TGTGCCAGCAAGGCTCTAGCGGGAGGATCTGGCAATGAGCAGTTCTTC. Its translation: CASKALAGGSGNEQFF.

The chain has TRBV5-1 and TRBJ1-2, with 7 bases lining up with TRBD1. Germline V gene data show CDR1 as SGHRS and CDR2 as YFSETQ. The trim removed 0 bases at V and 2 bases at J, leaving 4 bases unmatched. This CDR3 is 15 amino acids long. The CDR3: CASSLDGQANYGYTF. CDR3 nucleotides: TGCGCCAGCAGCTTGGATGGACAGGCGAACTATGGCTACACCTTC.

The V gene is TRBV6-5, the J gene TRBJ1-6; 7 bases fit TRBD1. This CDR3 spans 15 amino acids. With V trimmed by 0 bases and J by 10 bases, 6 bases remained unmatched. CDR1 and CDR2 (germline): MNHEY, SVGAGI. The CDR3 sequence is CASSYSSGGNSPLHF. CDR3 DNA: TGTGCCAGCAGTTACTCCTCAGGGGGAAACTCACCCCTCCACTTT.

Here the CDR3 DNA reads TGTGCCAGCTCACCTGGGTCTCCCCTCTATGGCTACACCTTC. Translated, it gives CASSPGSPLYGYTF. The gene calls are TRBV18 and TRBJ1-2; the D is unclear. This CDR3 comprises 14 residues. V was trimmed by 3 bases and J by 4 bases, leaving 12 bases between them. Germline CDR1 is KGHSH and CDR2 is LQKENI.

This clone turned up a few times. In nucleotides, the CDR3 is TGTGCCAGCAGTTTAGTGGGGGGCGCACGGGGCTACACCTTC. Protein: CASSLVGGARGYTF. V and J are TRBV28 and TRBJ1-2, with D tentatively TRBD1 (6 bases). The V gene's germline CDR1 is MDHEN and CDR2 SYDVKM. Trimming took 2 bases from V and 8 from J, leaving 15 bases between them. The CDR3 is made up of 14 amino acids.

CDR3 loop: CASRVDGSSYNEQFF. The DNA for the CDR3 is TGTGCCAGCAGGGTAGACGGGAGTTCTTACAATGAGCAGTTCTTC. This chain connects TRBV6-1 to TRBJ2-1; the D gene is possibly TRBD2 (6 bases). V was cut by 6 bases and J by 4 bases, with 16 bases left in between. This CDR3 is built from 15 residues. The V gene's germline CDR1 is MNHNS and CDR2 SASEGT.

This clone was detected only a few times. V usage is TRBV20-1 and J usage is TRBJ2-3; tentatively, D is TRBD2 (5 bases). Trimming left V 0 bases short and J 6 bases short, with 22 bases between. The CDR3 contains 17 residues. Germline CDR1 reads DFQATT; CDR2 reads SNEGSKA (reference sequence). CDR3 DNA sequence: TGCAGTGCTAGAGATGGATTGGGTGGAGGTGGAAGTGATACGCAGTATTTT. Translation: CSARDGLGGGGSDTQYF.

This clone showed up just a few times. This chain uses TRBV7-9 with TRBJ1-1, with 9 positions matching TRBD1. Germline CDR1 reads SEHNR; CDR2 reads FQNEAQ (reference sequence). With V trimmed by 5 bases and J by 0 bases, 4 bases remained unmatched. CDR3 length: 15 amino acids. CDR3 sequence reads: CASSEGQGLNTEAFF. The CDR3 DNA follows: TGTGCCAGCAGCGAGGGACAGGGCCTGAACACTGAAGCTTTCTTT.

This clone was observed a few times. V usage is TRBV10-3 and J usage is TRBJ1-3, with 7 bases aligning to TRBD1. Germline CDR1 ENHRY, CDR2 SYGVKD. The CDR3 totals 12 residues. V trimming: 4 bases; J trimming: 15 bases; junction bases outside the gene matches: 9. The DNA of the CDR3 is TGTGCCATCAGTGGGGGGGACAGCCCCGGATATTTT. This translates into CAISGGDSPGYF.

This rearrangement joins TRBV11-3 to TRBJ1-1, with 8 bases matching TRBD1. The germline V gene encodes CDR1 SGHNT and CDR2 YENEEA. V trimming: 3 bases; J trimming: 3 bases; junction bases outside the gene matches: 9. CDR3 length: 16 amino acids. This chain's CDR3 is CASSFSGRGLHTEAFF. The CDR3 nucleotides are TGTGCCAGCAGCTTTTCGGGCAGGGGGCTTCACACTGAAGCTTTCTTT.

The chain has TRBV6-1 and TRBJ2-5; a possible D gene is TRBD2 (7 bases). Trimming stripped 7 bases from V and 5 bases from J, with 23 bases between. The CDR3 is 16 residues long. Germline CDR1 MNHNS, CDR2 SASEGT. CDR3 amino acids: CASTAGEREGSETQYF. In DNA form, the CDR3 reads TGTGCCAGCACTGCAGGGGAGAGGGAGGGGAGCGAGACCCAGTACTTC.

The CDR3 DNA reads as TGCAGTGCTAGGCCCGAGGCTGGGGCCAACGTCCTGACTTTC. The encoded protein is CSARPEAGANVLTF. The V gene is TRBV20-1, the J gene TRBJ2-6, with D hard to call. This CDR3 has 14 residues. V lost 3 bases to trimming and J lost 2 bases, with 8 bases between them. Germline V gene data show CDR1 as DFQATT and CDR2 as SNEGSKA (reference sequence).

This clone appeared a few times. V gene TRBV27 combines with J gene TRBJ2-1; D may be TRBD2 (6 bases). The CDR3 has 14 residues. Germline loops: CDR1 MNHEY, CDR2 SMNVEV (reference sequence). V lost 6 bases and J lost 6, with 15 bases in between. The CDR3 is CASRFGGRVNEQFF. The CDR3 region has the DNA TGTGCCAGCAGATTCGGGGGAAGGGTCAATGAGCAGTTCTTC.

This clone was counted between two and nine times. V gene TRBV12-3 or TRBV12-4 combines with J gene TRBJ2-2; 12 bases are shared with TRBD1. The CDR3 totals 18 residues. V lost 5 bases and J lost 5; bases outside the gene matches: 12. CDR3: CASSLGTGGSGGTGELFF. The CDR3 region has the DNA TGTGCCAGCAGTCTGGGGACAGGGGGCTCCGGTGGAACCGGGGAGCTGTTTTTT.

This clone appeared a few times. The chain employs TRBV2 and TRBJ2-2; maybe TRBD2 (6 bases). The CDR3 totals 14 residues. From germline, CDR1 is SNHLY and CDR2 FYNNEI. V lost 6 bases to trimming and J lost 4 bases, with 12 bases between them. The CDR3 nucleotides are TGTGCCAGCAGGGGGGGACTTTCCACCGGGGAGCTGTTTTTT. Amino acids: CASRGGLSTGELFF. Together with reference TRBV2 and TRBJ2-2, the CDR3 gives the full variable domain: EPEVTQTPSHQVTQMGQEVILRCVPISNHLYFYWYRQILGQKVEFLVSFYNNEISEKSEIFDDQFSVERPDGSNFTLKIRSTKLEDSAMYFCASRGGLSTGELFFGEGSRLTVL.

The chain recombines TRBV14 with TRBJ2-3; D call uncertain. Per the germline V gene, CDR1 is SGHDN and CDR2 is FVKESK. The CDR3 is made up of 19 amino acids. The V and J ends lost 0 bases and 4 bases respectively, with 23 bases between them. CDR3 nucleotides: TGTGCCAGCAGCCAAGAACTACGGATCCTACTGAATGTGGCAGATACGCAGTATTTT. It codes for CASSQELRILLNVADTQYF. Full variable domain (missing parts from reference TRBV14 and TRBJ2-3): EAGVTQFPSHSVIEKGQTVTLRCDPISGHDNLYWYRRVMGKEIKFLLHFVKESKQDESGMPNNRFLAERTGGTYSTLKVQPAELEDSGVYFCASSQELRILLNVADTQYFGPGTRLTVL.